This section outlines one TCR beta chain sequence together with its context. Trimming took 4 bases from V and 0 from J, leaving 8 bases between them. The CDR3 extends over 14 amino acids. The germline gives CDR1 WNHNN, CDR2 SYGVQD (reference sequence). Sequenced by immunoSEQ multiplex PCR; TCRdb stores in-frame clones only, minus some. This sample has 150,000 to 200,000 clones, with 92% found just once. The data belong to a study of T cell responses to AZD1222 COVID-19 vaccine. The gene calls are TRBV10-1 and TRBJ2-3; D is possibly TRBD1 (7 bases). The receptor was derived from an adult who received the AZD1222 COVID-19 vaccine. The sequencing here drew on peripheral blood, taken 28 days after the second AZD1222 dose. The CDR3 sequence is CASSAGGSTDTQYF. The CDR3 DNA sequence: TGCGCCAGCAGTGCAGGGGGGAGCACAGATACGCAGTATTTT.